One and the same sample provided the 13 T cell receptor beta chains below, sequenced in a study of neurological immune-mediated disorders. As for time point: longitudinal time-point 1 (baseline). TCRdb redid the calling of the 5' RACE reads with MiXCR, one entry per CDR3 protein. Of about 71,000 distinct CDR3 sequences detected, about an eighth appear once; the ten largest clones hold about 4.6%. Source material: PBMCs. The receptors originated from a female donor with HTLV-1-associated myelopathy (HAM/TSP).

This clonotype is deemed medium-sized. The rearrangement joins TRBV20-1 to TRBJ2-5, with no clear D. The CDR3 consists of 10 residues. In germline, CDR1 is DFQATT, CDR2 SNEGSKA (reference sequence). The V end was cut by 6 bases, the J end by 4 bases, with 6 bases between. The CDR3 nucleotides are TGCAGTGCAAACCCAGAGACCCAGTACTTC. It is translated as CSANPETQYF.

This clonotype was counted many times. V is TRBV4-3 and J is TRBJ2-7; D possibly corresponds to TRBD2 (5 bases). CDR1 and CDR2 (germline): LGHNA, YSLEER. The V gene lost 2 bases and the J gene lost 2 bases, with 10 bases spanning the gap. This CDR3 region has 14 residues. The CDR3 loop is CASSQTRFPYEQYF. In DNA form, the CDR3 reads TGCGCCAGCAGCCAAACTAGATTCCCCTACGAGCAGTACTTC.

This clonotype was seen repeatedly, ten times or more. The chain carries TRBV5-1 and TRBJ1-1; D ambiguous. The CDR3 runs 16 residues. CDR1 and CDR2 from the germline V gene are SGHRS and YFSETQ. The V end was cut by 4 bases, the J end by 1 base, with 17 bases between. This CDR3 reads CASSGHSGVGNTEAFF. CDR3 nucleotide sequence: TGCGCCAGCAGCGGTCACAGCGGGGTGGGGAACACTGAAGCTTTCTTT.

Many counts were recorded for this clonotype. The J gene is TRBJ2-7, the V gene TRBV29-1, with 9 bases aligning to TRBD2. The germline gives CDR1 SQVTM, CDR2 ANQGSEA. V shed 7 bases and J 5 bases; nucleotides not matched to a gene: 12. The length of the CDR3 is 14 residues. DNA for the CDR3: TGCAGCGCCCAGGAGTCTAGCGGGATCGACGAGCAGTACTTC. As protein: CSAQESSGIDEQYF.

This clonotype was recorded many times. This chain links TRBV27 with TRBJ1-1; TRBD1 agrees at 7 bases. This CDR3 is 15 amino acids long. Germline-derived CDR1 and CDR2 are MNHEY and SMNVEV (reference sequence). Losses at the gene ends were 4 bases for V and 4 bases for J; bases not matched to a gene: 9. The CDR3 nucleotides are TGTGCCAGCAGTTCGTACGACAGGGTGGTCACTGAAGCTTTCTTT. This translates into CASSSYDRVVTEAFF.

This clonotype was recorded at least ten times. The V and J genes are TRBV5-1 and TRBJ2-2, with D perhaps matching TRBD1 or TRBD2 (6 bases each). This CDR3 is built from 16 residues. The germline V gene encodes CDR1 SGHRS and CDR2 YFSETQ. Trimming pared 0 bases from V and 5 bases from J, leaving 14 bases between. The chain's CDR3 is CASSLDPGARTGELFF. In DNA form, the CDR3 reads TGCGCCAGCAGCTTGGATCCGGGGGCGCGGACCGGGGAGCTGTTTTTT.

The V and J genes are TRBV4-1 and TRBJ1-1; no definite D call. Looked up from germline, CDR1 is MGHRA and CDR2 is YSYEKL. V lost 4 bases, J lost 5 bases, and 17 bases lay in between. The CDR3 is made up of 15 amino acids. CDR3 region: CASSRDQSPRTEAFF. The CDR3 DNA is TGCGCCAGCAGCCGAGATCAGAGCCCGAGGACTGAAGCTTTCTTT.

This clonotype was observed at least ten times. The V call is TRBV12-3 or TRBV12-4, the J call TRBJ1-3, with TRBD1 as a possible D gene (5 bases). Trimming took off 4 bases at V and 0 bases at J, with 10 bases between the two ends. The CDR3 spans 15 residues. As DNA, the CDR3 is TGTGCCAGCAGTTCTTACAGGTTCTCTGGAAACACCATATATTTT. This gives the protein CASSSYRFSGNTIYF.

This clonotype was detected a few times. CDR3 amino acids: CSARGTGQVYGYTF. CDR3 nucleotides: TGCAGTGCTAGAGGGACAGGGCAGGTCTATGGCTACACCTTC. The rearrangement joins TRBV20-1 to TRBJ1-2; the match to TRBD1 covers 8 bases. The CDR3 contains 14 residues. Germline V gene sequence: CDR1 DFQATT, CDR2 SNEGSKA (reference sequence). V trimming: 1 base; J trimming: 4 bases; junction bases outside the gene matches: 5.

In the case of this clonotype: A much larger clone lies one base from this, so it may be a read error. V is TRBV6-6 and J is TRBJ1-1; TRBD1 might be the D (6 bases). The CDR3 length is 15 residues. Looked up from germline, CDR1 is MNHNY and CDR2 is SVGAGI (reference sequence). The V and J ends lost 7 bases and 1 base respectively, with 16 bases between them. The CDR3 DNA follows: TGTGCCAGCATCATGCAGGGGCGGGAGAACACTGAAGCTTTCTTT. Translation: CASIMQGRENTEAFF.

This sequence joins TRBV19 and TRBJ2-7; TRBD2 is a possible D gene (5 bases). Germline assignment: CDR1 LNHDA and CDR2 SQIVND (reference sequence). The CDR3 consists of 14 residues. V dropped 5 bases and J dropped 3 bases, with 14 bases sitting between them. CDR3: CASSSGVNYYEQYF. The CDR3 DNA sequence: TGTGCCAGTAGTTCCGGGGTAAATTACTACGAGCAGTACTTC.

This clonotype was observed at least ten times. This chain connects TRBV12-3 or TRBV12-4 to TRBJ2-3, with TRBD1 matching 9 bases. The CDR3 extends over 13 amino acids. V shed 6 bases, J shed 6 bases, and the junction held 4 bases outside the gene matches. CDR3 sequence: CASRRTGADTQYF. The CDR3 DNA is TGTGCCAGCAGGCGGACAGGGGCCGATACGCAGTATTTT.

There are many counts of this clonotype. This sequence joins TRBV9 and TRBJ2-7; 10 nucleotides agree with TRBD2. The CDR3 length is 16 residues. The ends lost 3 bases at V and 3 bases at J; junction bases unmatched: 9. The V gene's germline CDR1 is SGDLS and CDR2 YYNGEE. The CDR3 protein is CASSEEALAGVYEQYF. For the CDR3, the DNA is TGTGCCAGCAGCGAGGAGGCTCTAGCGGGGGTCTACGAGCAGTACTTC. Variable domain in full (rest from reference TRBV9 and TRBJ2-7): DSGVTQTPKHLITATGQRVTLRCSPRSGDLSVYWYQQSLDQGLQFLIQYYNGEERAKGNILERFSAQQFPDLHSELNLSSLELGDSALYFCASSEEALAGVYEQYFGPGTRLTVT.